The present T cell receptor beta chain was sequenced within a study of blood T cells in healthy people across ages. The authors ran a second PCR of about 7 to 12 cycles using a sample-barcoded 5' primer and a J-beta primer mix. TCRdb reprocessed the 5' RACE reads with MiXCR, giving one entry per CDR3 protein. The sample has under 1,000,000 distinct CDR3 sequences; 35% to 40% are singletons. V shed 1 base and J shed 7 bases, with 16 bases lying between them. Germline CDR1 and CDR2: SQVTM and ANQGSEA. There are 14 residues in the CDR3. The sequenced material came from blood. V is TRBV29-1 and J is TRBJ1-1; D not resolved. This TCR derives from a man aged 18 to 30 in good health. CDR3 region: CSVEGRSGTNEAFF. Written as DNA, the CDR3 is TGCAGCGTTGAAGGCAGGAGCGGAACCAATGAAGCTTTCTTT.